These T cell receptor beta chains were read from a single sample in a study of T cell repertoires in cytomegalovirus infection. TCRdb re-derived calls from the reads in MiXCR, one entry per CDR3 protein. This sample has more than 250,000 distinct CDR3 sequences, with 20% to 25% found just once. No antigens are known for them. This specimen was cultured PBMCs, taken from culture after CMV antigen stimulation. These receptors originate from a human donor in good health (CMV status not recorded). Some clones in this sample may be carry-over from other donors' samples. Both conserved end residues are trimmed from each CDR3.

v_gene,j_gene,CDR3aa
TRBV28,TRBJ2-3,ASSPGTGLTDTQY
TRBV5-8,TRBJ2-1,ASSFTGTSGSYNEQF
TRBV20-1,TRBJ1-2,SAREDRLYGYT
TRBV11-2,TRBJ1-2,ASSSPITGNYGYT
TRBV28,TRBJ1-1,ASSLSDRNEAF
TRBV4-1,TRBJ2-7,ASSFQAGSFSYEQY
TRBV5-6,TRBJ2-1,ASSGRSVYNEQF
TRBV27,TRBJ2-1,ASSSGRRYNEQF
TRBV20-1,TRBJ2-5,SVPTDRTQETQY
TRBV6-1,TRBJ1-3,ASSEQGPSGNTIY
TRBV7-2,TRBJ2-1,ASSLVRRQF
TRBV10-2,TRBJ2-3,ASPASGTDTQY
TRBV7-9,TRBJ2-7,ASSSTGTNSYEQY
TRBV11-2,TRBJ2-7,ASSSSHDGGSYEQY
TRBV19,TRBJ2-1,ASSIVRGHSQYNEQF
TRBV7-2,TRBJ2-1,ASSFGGHEQF
TRBV6-2/TRBV6-3,TRBJ2-2,ASMRLAGELF
TRBV7-2,TRBJ2-5,ASSLGLLGETQY
TRBV29-1,TRBJ2-5,SVRGYQETQY
TRBV9,TRBJ2-3,ASSVEALGADTQY
TRBV28,TRBJ2-5,ASSFVAGGKETQY
TRBV19,TRBJ2-5,ASSITGTKETQY
TRBV4-3,TRBJ2-3,ASSQDDGPVPDTQY
TRBV7-9,TRBJ2-7,ASSSRTDPYEQY
TRBV6-1,TRBJ1-5,ASSADRRYSNQPQH
TRBV7-9,TRBJ2-7,ASSFRTGGGYEQY
TRBV6-5,TRBJ1-3,ASSLGTQVGNTIY
TRBV6-1,TRBJ2-3,ASRRSTDTQY
TRBV15,TRBJ2-1,ATSRDSSGSNEQF
TRBV11-2,TRBJ1-1,ASRFSNTEAF
TRBV19,TRBJ1-6,ASTRALNSPLH
TRBV10-3,TRBJ1-1,AIRKQGANTEAF
TRBV6-6,TRBJ2-1,ASSYVREPYNEQF
TRBV7-3,TRBJ2-3,ACSLQTSGSFDTQY
TRBV7-9,TRBJ2-3,ASSLSEDPSTDTQY
TRBV11-2,TRBJ2-1,ASSRIQGARGEQF
TRBV20-1,TRBJ2-3,INLIPGGASTDTQY
TRBV30,TRBJ2-7,AWSRESSYEQY
TRBV14,TRBJ2-2,ASSTLASGELF
TRBV7-6,TRBJ2-1,ASSLNDRAGEQF
TRBV5-1,TRBJ2-7,ASSLGGPGQSYEQY
TRBV7-2,TRBJ2-5,ASSLELEGHQY
TRBV20-1,TRBJ1-1,SARAGQEYTYNTEAF
TRBV7-2,TRBJ2-7,ASSSSAYEQY
TRBV18,TRBJ1-3,ASSAASSGNTIY
TRBV4-1,TRBJ1-2,ASSPLTVPGGYT
TRBV7-6,TRBJ2-2,ASSLPTAGTSGSGTGELF
TRBV7-2,TRBJ2-3,ASSLTSGYTDTQY